A selection of T cell receptor beta chains follows, all from one sample in a study of control samples from healthy donors and cancer patients. Repertoires were generated with immunoSEQ multiplex PCR, while TCRdb's copy carries only in-frame clones and drops some. The table lists approximately 53,000 clones, approximately 89% of them singletons. Sequencing was done on a sample of PBMCs. The receptors were gathered from a young man with colorectal cancer. Both conserved end residues are part of each CDR3. A D gene is named only where the DNA matches it firmly. Only part of the rows carry a size: once, few, many, or a class if the clone is expanded.

D gene: -; J gene: TRBJ2-7; clone size: -; V gene: TRBV7-6; CDR3 DNA: TGTGCCAGCAGCTCGCTCTCCAACTACGAGCAGTACTTC; CDR3 protein: CASSSLSNYEQYF
D gene: TRBD2; J gene: TRBJ2-3; clone size: -; V gene: TRBV6-2/TRBV6-3; CDR3 DNA: TGTGCCAGCAGTGGGGGGGTGACAGATACGCAGTATTTT; CDR3 protein: CASSGGVTDTQYF
D gene: TRBD2; J gene: TRBJ2-1; clone size: -; V gene: TRBV7-2; CDR3 DNA: TGTGCCAGCAGCTTCTACAGGGGCGGCGGGGGGGGCTCCTACAATGAGCAGTTCTTC; CDR3 protein: CASSFYRGGGGGSYNEQFF
D gene: TRBD2; J gene: TRBJ2-2; clone size: -; V gene: TRBV14; CDR3 DNA: TGTGCCAGCAGCCAGAGGAGCGGGGCGAACACCGGGGAGCTGTTTTTT; CDR3 protein: CASSQRSGANTGELFF
D gene: -; J gene: TRBJ1-1; clone size: -; V gene: TRBV5-4; CDR3 DNA: TGTGCCAGCAGTTTGAGTCCCGCGCTGAACACTGAAGCTTTCTTT; CDR3 protein: CASSLSPALNTEAFF
D gene: -; J gene: TRBJ1-2; clone size: once; V gene: TRBV9; CDR3 DNA: TGTGCCAGCAGCGTAGCGCCCACGGGCGGCTACACCTTC; CDR3 protein: CASSVAPTGGYTF
D gene: -; J gene: TRBJ1-1; clone size: -; V gene: TRBV19; CDR3 DNA: TGTGCCAGTAGTATTGCCCCTATACAGGGCAGGAACACTGAAGCTTTCTTT; CDR3 protein: CASSIAPIQGRNTEAFF
D gene: -; J gene: TRBJ2-3; clone size: -; V gene: TRBV7-9; CDR3 DNA: TGTGCCAGCAGCTCACCCTCACGGGCCTTCACAGATACGCAGTATTTT; CDR3 protein: CASSSPSRAFTDTQYF
D gene: -; J gene: TRBJ2-1; clone size: -; V gene: TRBV18; CDR3 DNA: TGTGCCAGCTCGCCCAGGGGAACAGGCTACTATCCTTACAATGAGCAGTTCTTC; CDR3 protein: CASSPRGTGYYPYNEQFF
D gene: TRBD1; J gene: TRBJ1-2; clone size: -; V gene: TRBV5-1; CDR3 DNA: TGCGCCAGCAGCTTACAGGGGCGGGACTATGGCTACACCTTC; CDR3 protein: CASSLQGRDYGYTF
D gene: TRBD2; J gene: TRBJ2-3; clone size: -; V gene: TRBV7-9; CDR3 DNA: TGTGCCAGCAGCTCGCCCCAGGGACTAGCGGTCACAGATACGCAGTATTTT; CDR3 protein: CASSSPQGLAVTDTQYF
D gene: -; J gene: TRBJ2-7; clone size: few; V gene: TRBV7-9; CDR3 DNA: TGTGCCAGCAGCTTCGGGGAAGGGACCCACGAGCAGTACTTC; CDR3 protein: CASSFGEGTHEQYF
D gene: TRBD1; J gene: TRBJ1-1; clone size: -; V gene: TRBV6-5; CDR3 DNA: TGTGCCAGCAAAGGGGACAGAATCGCGAGGACTGAAGCTTTCTTT; CDR3 protein: CASKGDRIARTEAFF
D gene: -; J gene: TRBJ2-2; clone size: -; V gene: TRBV2; CDR3 DNA: TGTGCCAGCAGTGAATTTGGACAAGTGGGCACCGGGGAGCTGTTTTTT; CDR3 protein: CASSEFGQVGTGELFF
D gene: -; J gene: TRBJ1-4; clone size: once; V gene: TRBV20-1; CDR3 DNA: TGCAGTGCTAGTTTTGGACACCTCTCAACTAATGAAAAACTGTTTTTT; CDR3 protein: CSASFGHLSTNEKLFF
D gene: TRBD1; J gene: TRBJ1-2; clone size: -; V gene: TRBV27; CDR3 DNA: TGTGCCAGCAGTTTGACCGGGACAGGGAGTCCTGGCTACACCTTC; CDR3 protein: CASSLTGTGSPGYTF